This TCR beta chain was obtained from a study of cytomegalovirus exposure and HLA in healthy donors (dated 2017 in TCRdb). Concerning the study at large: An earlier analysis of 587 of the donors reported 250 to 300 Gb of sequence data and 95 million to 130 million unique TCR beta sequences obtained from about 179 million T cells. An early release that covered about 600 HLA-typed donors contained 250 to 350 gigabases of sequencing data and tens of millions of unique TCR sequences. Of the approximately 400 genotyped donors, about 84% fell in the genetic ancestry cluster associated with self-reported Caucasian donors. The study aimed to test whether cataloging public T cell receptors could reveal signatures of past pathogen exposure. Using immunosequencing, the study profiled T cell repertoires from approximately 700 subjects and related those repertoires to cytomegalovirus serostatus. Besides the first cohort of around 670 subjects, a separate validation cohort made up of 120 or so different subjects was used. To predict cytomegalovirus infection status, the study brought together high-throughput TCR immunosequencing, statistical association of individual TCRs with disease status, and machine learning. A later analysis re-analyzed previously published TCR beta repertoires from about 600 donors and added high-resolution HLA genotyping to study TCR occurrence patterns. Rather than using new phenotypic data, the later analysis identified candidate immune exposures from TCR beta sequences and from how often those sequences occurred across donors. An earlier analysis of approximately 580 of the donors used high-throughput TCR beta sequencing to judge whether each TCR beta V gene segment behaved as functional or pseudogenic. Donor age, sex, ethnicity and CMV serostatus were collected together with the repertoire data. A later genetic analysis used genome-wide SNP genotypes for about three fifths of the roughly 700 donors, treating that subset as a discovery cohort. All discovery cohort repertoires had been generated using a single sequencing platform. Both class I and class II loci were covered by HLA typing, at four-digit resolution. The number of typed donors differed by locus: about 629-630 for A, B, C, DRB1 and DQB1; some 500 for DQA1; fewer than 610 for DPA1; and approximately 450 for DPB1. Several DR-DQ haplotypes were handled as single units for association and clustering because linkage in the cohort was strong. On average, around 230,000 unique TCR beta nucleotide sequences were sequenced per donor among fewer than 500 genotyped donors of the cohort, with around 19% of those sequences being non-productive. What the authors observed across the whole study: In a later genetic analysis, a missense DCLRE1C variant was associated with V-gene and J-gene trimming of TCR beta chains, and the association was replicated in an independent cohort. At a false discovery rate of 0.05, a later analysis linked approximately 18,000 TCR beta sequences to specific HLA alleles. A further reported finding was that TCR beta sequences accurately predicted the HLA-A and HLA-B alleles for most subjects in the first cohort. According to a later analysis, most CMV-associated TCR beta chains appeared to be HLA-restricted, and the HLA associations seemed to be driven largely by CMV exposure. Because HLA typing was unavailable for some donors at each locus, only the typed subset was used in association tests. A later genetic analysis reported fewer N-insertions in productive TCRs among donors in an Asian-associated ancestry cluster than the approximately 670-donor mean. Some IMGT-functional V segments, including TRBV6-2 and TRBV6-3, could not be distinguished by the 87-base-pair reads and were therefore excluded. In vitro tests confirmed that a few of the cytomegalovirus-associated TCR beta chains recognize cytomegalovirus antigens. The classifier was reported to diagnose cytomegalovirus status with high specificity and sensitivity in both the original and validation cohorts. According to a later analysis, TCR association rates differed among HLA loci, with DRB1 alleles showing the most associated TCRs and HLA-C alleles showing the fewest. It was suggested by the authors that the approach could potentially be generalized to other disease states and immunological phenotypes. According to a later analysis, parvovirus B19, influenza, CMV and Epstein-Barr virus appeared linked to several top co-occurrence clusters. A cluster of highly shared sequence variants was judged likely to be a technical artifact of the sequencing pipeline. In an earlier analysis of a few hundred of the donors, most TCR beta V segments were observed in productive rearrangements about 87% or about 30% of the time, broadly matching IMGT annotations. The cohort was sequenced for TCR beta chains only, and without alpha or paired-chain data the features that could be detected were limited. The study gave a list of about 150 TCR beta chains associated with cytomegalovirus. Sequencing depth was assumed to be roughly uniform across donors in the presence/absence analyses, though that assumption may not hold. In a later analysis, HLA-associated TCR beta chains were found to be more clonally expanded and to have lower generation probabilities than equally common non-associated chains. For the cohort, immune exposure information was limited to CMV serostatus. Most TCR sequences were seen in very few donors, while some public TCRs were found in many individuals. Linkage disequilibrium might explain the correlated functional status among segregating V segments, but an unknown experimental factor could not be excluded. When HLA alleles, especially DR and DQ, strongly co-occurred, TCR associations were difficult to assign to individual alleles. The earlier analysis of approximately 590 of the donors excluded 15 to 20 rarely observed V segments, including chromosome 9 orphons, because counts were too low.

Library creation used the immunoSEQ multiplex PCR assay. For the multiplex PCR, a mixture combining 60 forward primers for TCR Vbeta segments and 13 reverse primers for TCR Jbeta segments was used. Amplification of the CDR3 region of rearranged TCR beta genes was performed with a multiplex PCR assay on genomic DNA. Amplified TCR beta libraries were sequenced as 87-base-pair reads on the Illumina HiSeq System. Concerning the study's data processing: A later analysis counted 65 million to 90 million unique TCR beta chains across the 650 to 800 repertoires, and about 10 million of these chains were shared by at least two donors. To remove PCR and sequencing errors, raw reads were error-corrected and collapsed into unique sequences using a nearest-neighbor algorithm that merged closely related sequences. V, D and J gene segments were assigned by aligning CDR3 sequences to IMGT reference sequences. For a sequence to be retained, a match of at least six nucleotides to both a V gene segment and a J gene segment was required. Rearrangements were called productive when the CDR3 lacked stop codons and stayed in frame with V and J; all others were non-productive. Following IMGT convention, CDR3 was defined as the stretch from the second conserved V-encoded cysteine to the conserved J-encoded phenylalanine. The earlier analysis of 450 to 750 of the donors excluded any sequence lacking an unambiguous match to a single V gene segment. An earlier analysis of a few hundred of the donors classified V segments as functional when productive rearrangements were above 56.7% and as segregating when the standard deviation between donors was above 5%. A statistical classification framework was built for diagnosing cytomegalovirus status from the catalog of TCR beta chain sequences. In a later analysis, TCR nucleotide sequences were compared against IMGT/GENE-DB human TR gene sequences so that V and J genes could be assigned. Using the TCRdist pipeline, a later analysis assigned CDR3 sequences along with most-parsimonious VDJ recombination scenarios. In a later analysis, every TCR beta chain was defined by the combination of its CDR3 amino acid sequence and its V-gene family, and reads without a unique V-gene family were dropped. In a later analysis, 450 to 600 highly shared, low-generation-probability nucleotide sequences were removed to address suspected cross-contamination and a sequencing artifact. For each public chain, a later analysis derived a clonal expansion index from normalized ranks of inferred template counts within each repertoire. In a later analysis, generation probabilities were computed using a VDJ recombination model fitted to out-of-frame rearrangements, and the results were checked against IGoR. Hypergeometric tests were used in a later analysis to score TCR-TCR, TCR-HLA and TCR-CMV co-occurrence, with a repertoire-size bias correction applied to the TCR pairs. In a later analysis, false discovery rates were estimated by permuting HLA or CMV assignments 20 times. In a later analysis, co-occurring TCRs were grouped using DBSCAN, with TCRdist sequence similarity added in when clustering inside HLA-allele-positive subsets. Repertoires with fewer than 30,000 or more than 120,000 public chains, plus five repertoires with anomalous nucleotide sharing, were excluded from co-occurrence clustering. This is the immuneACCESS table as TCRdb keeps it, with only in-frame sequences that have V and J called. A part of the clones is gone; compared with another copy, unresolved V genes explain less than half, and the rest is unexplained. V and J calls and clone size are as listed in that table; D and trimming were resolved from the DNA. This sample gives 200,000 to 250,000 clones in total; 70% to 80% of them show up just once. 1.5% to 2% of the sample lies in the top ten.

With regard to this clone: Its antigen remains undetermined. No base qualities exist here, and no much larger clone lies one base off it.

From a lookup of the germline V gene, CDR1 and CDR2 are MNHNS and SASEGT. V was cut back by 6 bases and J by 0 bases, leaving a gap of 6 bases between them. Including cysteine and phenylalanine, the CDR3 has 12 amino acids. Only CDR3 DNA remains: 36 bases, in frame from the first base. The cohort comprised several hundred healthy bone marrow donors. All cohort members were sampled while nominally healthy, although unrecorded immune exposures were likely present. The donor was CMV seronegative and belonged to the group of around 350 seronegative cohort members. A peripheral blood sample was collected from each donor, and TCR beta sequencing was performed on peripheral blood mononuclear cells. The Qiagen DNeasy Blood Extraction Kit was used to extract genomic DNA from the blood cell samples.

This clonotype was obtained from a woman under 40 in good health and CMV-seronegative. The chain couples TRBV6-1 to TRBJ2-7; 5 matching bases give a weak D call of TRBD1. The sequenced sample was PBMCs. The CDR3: CASRDISYEQYF. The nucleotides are TGTGCCAGCAGGGACATCTCCTACGAGCAGTACTTC.